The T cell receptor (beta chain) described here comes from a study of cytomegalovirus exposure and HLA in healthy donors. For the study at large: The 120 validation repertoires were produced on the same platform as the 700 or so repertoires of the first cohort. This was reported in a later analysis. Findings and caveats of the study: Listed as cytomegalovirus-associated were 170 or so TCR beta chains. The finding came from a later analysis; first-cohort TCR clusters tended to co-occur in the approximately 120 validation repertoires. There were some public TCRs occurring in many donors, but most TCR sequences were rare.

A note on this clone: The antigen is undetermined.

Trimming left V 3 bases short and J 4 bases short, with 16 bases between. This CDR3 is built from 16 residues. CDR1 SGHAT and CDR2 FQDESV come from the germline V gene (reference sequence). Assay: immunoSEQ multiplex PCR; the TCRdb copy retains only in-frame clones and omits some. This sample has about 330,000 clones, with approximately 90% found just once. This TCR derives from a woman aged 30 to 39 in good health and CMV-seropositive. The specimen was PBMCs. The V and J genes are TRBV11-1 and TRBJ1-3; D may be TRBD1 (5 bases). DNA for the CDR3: TGTGCCAGCAGCTTCACGGGGGAACAACGAGGAAACACCATATATTTT. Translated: CASSFTGEQRGNTIYF.